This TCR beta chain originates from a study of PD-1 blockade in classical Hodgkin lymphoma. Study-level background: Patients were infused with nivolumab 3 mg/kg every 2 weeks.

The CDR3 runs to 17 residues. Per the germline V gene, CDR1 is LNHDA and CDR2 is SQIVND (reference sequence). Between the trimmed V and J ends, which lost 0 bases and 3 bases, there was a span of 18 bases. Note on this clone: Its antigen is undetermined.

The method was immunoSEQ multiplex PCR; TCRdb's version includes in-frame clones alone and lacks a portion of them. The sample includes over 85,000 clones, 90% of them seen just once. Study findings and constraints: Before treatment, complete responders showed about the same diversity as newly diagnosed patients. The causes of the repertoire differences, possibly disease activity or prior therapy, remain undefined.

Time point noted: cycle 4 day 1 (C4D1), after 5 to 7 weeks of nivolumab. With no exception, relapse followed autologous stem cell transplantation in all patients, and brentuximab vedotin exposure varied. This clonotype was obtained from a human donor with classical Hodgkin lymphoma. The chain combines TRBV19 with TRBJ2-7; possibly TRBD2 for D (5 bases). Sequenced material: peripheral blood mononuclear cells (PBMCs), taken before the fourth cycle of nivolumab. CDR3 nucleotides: TGTGCCAGTAGTATAGAGGCTCAGCGGAAAGATCGCTACGAGCAGTACTTC. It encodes CASSIEAQRKDRYEQYF. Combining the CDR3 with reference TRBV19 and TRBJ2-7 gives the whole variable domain DGGITQSPKYLFRKEGQNVTLSCEQNLNHDAMYWYRQDPGQGLRLIYYSQIVNDFQKGDIAEGYSVSREKKESFPLTVTSAQKNPTAFYLCASSIEAQRKDRYEQYFGPGTRLTVT.